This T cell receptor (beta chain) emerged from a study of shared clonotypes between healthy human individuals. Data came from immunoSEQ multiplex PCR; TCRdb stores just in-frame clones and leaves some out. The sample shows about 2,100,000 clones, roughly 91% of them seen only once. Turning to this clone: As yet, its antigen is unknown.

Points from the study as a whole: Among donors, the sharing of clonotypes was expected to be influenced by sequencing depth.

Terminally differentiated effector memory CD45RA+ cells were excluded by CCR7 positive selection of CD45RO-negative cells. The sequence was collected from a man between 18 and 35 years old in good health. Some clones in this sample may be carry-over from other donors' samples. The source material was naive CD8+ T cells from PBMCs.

In DNA form, the CDR3 reads TGCAGCGTTGAGGACTACTTCACAGGTTCCCAAGAGACCCAGTACTTC. This codes for CSVEDYFTGSQETQYF. The chain recombines TRBV29-1 with TRBJ2-5, with TRBD2 as a possible D gene (6 bases). This CDR3 contains 16 residues. Germline V CDR1 and CDR2: SQVTM, ANQGSEA. The V end lost 3 bases, the J end lost 1 base, and 18 bases lay between the germline ends.